The sample holds a few counts of the clone carrying this T cell receptor beta chain. No antigen is known for it. These data originate in a study of T-cell memory formation after mild COVID-19. Study summary: Clustering of TCRs was largely donor specific. Study conclusions and caveats: Clones that contracted from day 15 to 85 had balanced CD4/CD8; later expanders were CD4+ biased. Proof of SARS-CoV-2 specificity was absent for the second-wave clones that crested on day 37. The study found contracting CD4+ clones mainly in CM and EM and contracting CD8+ clones in EMRA.

TCRdb ran MiXCR on the 5' RACE reads and lists one entry per CDR3 protein. The data hold under 300,000 distinct CDR3 sequences, with about a sixth observed a single time. The CDR3 runs 13 residues. Trimming shortened V by 6 bases and J by 0 bases, and 8 bases separated the two germline ends. Germline assignment: CDR1 MNHEY and CDR2 SVGAGI. V gene TRBV6-5 combines with J gene TRBJ2-5; D gene ambiguous. Sequenced: PBMCs or a T cell subset sorted from them (not recorded which). This TCR was sampled from a man aged 18 to 30 who had mild COVID-19 (a few samples of this study predate the infection). Cell type and time point are not known. The CDR3, as DNA: TGTGCCAGCAGAGAACAGTACCAAGAGACCCAGTACTTC. It encodes CASREQYQETQYF.